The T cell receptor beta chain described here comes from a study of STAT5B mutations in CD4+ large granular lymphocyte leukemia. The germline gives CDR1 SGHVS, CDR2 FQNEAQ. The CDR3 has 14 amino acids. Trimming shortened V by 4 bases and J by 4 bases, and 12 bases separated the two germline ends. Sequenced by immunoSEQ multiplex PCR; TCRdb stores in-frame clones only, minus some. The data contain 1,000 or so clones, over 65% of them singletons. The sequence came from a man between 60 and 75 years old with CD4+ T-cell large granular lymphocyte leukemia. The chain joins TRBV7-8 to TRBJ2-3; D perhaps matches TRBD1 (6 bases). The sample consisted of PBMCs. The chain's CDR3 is CASSSTTGPDTQYF. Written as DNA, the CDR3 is TGTGCCAGCAGCTCCACGACAGGACCAGATACGCAGTATTTT. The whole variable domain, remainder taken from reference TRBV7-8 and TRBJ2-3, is GAGVSQSPRYKVAKRGQDVALRCDPISGHVSLFWYQQALGQGPEFLTYFQNEAQLDKSGLPSDRFFAERPEGSVSTLKIQRTQQEDSAVYLCASSSTTGPDTQYFGPGTRLTVL.